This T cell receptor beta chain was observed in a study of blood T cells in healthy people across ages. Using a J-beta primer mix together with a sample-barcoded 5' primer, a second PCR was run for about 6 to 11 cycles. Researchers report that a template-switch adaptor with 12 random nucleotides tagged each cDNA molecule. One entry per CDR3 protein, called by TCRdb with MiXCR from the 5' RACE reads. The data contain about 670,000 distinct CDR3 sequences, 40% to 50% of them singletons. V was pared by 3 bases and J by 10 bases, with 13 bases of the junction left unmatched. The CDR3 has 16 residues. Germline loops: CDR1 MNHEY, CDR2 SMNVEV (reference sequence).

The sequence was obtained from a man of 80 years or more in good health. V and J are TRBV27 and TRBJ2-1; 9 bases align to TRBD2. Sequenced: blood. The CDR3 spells CASSFVAGGPRKEQFF. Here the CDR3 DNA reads TGTGCCAGCAGTTTCGTGGCGGGAGGGCCCCGAAAGGAGCAGTTCTTC.